The T cell receptor (beta chain) described here comes from a study of OX40 agonist ivuxolimab in advanced cancers. With regard to the full study: Ivuxolimab was a fully human IgG2 agonistic monoclonal antibody targeting the costimulatory receptor OX40 (CD134). Intravenous ivuxolimab was administered to patients every 2 weeks at six dose levels: 0.01, 0.1, 0.3, 1.5, 3 and 10 mg/kg. Of the approximately 50 dose-escalation patients, hepatocellular carcinoma was present in 19, melanoma in approximately 15, renal cell carcinoma in 9 and head and neck cancer in 9. In the dose-escalation cohort, roughly 80% of patients were male, and the mean age was approximately 64 years, with a range of roughly 23 to 85. Prior anti-PD-1, anti-PD-L1 or anti-CTLA-4 therapy was permitted, and checkpoint inhibitors had been received by about 36% of dose-escalation patients. Partial responses occurred in three dose-escalation patients, of whom one had hepatocellular carcinoma and two had cutaneous melanoma. The point of sequencing TCRbeta in the periphery was to test whether ivuxolimab changed TCR sequence diversity and drove clonal T-cell expansion. The paper covers the monotherapy dose-escalation part of the phase I ivuxolimab trial, which included N of about 51 patients.

Compared with germline, V lacks 2 bases and J lacks 6 bases; bases without a gene match: 4. The CDR3, from cysteine to phenylalanine, totals 14 residues. Only the CDR3 region is kept as DNA, spanning 42 bases read in frame from base 1. CDR1 MNHNY and CDR2 SVGAGI were looked up in the germline V gene (reference sequence). What the study reported, not specific to this receptor: The antigen specificity of the peripheral T cells that underwent clonal expansion was not determined. At doses of 0.1 to 3.0 mg/kg, clonal expansion of both CD4+ and CD8+ blood T cells was observed from baseline to week 6. In partial responders in the 0.1-3.0 mg/kg groups, normalized peripheral clonal expansion was found to be among the lowest, especially among CD8+ T cells. After ivuxolimab, CD8+ T cells had more expanded clones than CD4+ T cells on average. Low levels of normalized T-cell clonal expansion were also shown by some nonresponding patients.

In regard to this clone: Its antigen is not yet known. Per-base qualities were not stored, and no clone one base away is much larger.

For sequencing of the TCRbeta CDR3 region, genomic DNA was extracted from the sorted cells. The immunoSEQ Assay was used to sequence the TCRbeta CDR3 regions. TCRdb took over this immuneACCESS table, retaining in-frame rearrangements with V and J assigned. Such tables are incomplete; in checked studies, under half of the missing clones stem from an unresolved V gene, and the remainder is unexplained. The sample yields 70,000 to 90,000 clones; about 90% were counted once. 6.5% to 8.5% of the sample is held by the ten biggest clonotypes. Patients with autoimmune disease history or receiving systemic immunosuppression were excluded from the trial. Peripheral blood for TCR sequencing was drawn from every dose cohort at baseline, at cycle 4 day 1 and at cycle 7 day 1. Samples came from an open-label, multicenter, first-in-human phase I dose-escalation trial of ivuxolimab. The trial enrolled adults with locally advanced or metastatic head and neck squamous cell, hepatocellular, melanoma or renal cell carcinoma. Before TCR sequencing, CD4+ T cells and CD8+ T cells from peripheral blood were sorted into separate populations.

The origin of this receptor is an adult with an advanced solid tumor such as melanoma, head and neck, liver or kidney cancer. The sequenced sample was CD4+ or CD8+ T cells sorted from blood, obtained in a trial of the OX40 agonist ivuxolimab. The V gene is TRBV6-6 and the J gene is TRBJ1-5, and TRBD1 matches 7 of the central bases. DNA sequence: TGTGCCAGCAGTTACGCCGACAGGGTTCAGCCCCAGCATTTT. Its amino acids are CASSYADRVQPQHF.